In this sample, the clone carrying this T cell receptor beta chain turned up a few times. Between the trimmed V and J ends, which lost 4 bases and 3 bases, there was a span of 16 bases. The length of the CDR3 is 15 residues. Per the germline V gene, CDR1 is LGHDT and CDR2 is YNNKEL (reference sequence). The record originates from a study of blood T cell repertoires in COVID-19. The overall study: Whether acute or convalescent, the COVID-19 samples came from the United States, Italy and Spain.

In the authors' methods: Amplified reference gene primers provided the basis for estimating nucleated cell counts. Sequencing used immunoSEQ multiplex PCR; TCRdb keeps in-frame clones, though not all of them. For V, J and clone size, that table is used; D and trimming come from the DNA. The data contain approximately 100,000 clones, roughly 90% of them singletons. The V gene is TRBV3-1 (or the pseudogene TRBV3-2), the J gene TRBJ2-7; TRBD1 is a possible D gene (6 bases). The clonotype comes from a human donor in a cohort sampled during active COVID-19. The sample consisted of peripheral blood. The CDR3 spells CASSRTGDNNYEQYF. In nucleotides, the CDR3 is TGTGCCAGCAGCCGAACCGGGGACAATAACTACGAGCAGTACTTC.